This TCR beta chain is drawn from a study of graft-versus-host responses after intestinal transplantation. General observations from the study: Allografts of one patient group, those with graft-donor T cell macrochimerism, had high graft-versus-host to host-versus-graft clonal ratios.

V lost 4 bases and J 0 bases, leaving 13 bases between the germline ends. CDR1 is SGDLS, CDR2 YYNGEE, per germline. This CDR3 has 15 residues. For this clone: Antigen unknown.

Clones were sequenced by immunoSEQ multiplex PCR, and TCRdb holds only the in-frame ones, with some missing. The sample carries about 100,000 clones, over 75% recorded once. The sample in question was unstimulated CD4+ T cells sorted from spleen or lymph node cells, obtained before transplant. The chain joins TRBV9 to TRBJ1-2; D uncertain. This receptor was identified in a human donor who was the organ donor for an intestinal transplant. The CDR3 spells CASSPAETPNYGYTF. CDR3 nucleotides: TGTGCCAGCAGCCCCGCAGAGACCCCTAACTATGGCTACACCTTC.